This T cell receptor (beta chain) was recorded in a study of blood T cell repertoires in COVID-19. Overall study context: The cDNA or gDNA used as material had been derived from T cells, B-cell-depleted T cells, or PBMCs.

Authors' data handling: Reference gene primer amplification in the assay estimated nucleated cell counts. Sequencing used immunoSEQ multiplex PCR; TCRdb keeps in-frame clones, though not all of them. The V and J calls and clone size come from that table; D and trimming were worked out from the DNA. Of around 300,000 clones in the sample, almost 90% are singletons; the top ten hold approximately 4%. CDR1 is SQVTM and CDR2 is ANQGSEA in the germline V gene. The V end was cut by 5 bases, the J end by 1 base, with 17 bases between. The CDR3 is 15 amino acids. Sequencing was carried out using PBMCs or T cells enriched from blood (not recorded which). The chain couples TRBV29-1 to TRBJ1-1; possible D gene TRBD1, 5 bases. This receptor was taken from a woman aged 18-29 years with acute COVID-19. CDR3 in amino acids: CSVPLLGHSNTEAFF. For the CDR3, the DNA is TGCAGCGTTCCACTACTTGGACACTCGAACACTGAAGCTTTCTTT.